This T cell receptor (beta chain) comes out of a study of CD8 T cells in ankylosing spondylitis. TCRdb processed the 5' RACE reads anew with MiXCR; each CDR3 protein has one entry. The table lists about 130,000 distinct CDR3 sequences, just under 7.5% of them singletons. There are 14 residues in the CDR3. The V and J ends lost 6 bases and 6 bases respectively, with 14 bases between them. The clonotype comes from a female donor with ankylosing spondylitis or in good health (not recorded which). Source material: blood, either unsorted or a sorted T cell fraction (not recorded which). V is TRBV12-3 or TRBV12-4 and J is TRBJ2-2; D gene ambiguous. CDR3 in DNA: TGTGCCAGCAGCAGAAGGACGGCGGCCGGGGAGCTGTTTTTT. Its protein is CASSRRTAAGELFF.